This T cell receptor (beta chain) was documented in a study of blood T cell repertoires in COVID-19. Study context: Whether acute or convalescent, the COVID-19 samples came from the United States, Italy and Spain. PBMCs, B-cell-depleted T cells, or T cells were the source of the cDNA or gDNA that made up the material.

This clone was found a few times. V shed 6 bases, J shed 10 bases, and the junction held 10 bases outside the gene matches. Germline-derived CDR1 and CDR2 are MDHEN and SYDVKM. CDR3 size: 14 residues. Original handling: Estimates of nucleated cell counts were drawn from the amplification of reference gene primers. Profiling relied on immunoSEQ multiplex PCR, and the TCRdb table lists in-frame clones only, not all of them. D and trimming come from the DNA, and the V and J calls and clone size come from that table. The sample shows 250,000 to 300,000 clones, approximately 90% of them seen only once. This clonotype was obtained from a woman in her fifties or sixties who had recovered from COVID-19. The chain carries TRBV28 and TRBJ1-2; 11 bases map to TRBD1. The sequenced sample consisted of peripheral blood. The CDR3 bases are TGTGCCAGCAGCGTCGGACAGGGGGCGAGAGTCTACACCTTC. The encoded protein is CASSVGQGARVYTF.